This T cell receptor beta chain was documented in a study of T-cell reconstitution after alpha-beta-depleted transplantation in children. Regarding the study as a whole: Several hundred rapidly expanded clones from non-depleted graft cells reportedly supplied alpha-beta T cells about two months post-transplant. The high TCRbeta diversity at day 60 in some patients came from surviving recipient T cells and thymic progenitors.

About this clonotype itself: The antigen remains unidentified.

The CDR3 is made up of 17 amino acids. Germline V lookup: CDR1 SGHRS, CDR2 YFSETQ. Trimming at V came to 2 bases and at J to 4 bases, leaving 9 bases not matched to a gene. Unique molecular identifiers were incorporated into the prepared TCRbeta library. TCRdb processed the PCR reads anew with MiXCR; each CDR3 protein has one entry. The repertoire holds a few hundred thousand distinct CDR3 sequences, over 25% seen once, with 35% to 40% in the top ten. The chain has TRBV5-1 and TRBJ2-2; 9 bases line up with TRBD1. This specimen was PBMCs, taken before TCRalphabeta/CD19-depleted stem cell transplant. The TCR sequence derives from a boy under two years old with Wiskott-Aldrich syndrome, due to receive a stem cell transplant. CDR3 sequence reads: CASSFRRGQGFTGELFF. The CDR3 coding sequence is TGCGCCAGCAGCTTTCGACGGGGACAGGGATTCACCGGGGAGCTGTTTTTT.